Shown below are 21 T cell receptor beta chains from a single sample sequenced in a study of blood T cell repertoires in COVID-19. Some clones are missing from TCRdb's copy, which holds only in-frame ones; the method was immunoSEQ multiplex PCR. The repertoire includes about 110,000 clones, about 89% of them detected once, and 4.5% sits in the top ten. The sample was peripheral blood. These receptors came from a man aged 35-49 years with acute or convalescent COVID-19.

V is TRBV5-1 and J is TRBJ1-1; tentatively, D is TRBD1 (6 bases). V lost 0 bases to trimming and J lost 0 bases, with 15 bases between them. The CDR3 is made up of 17 amino acids. Germline V gene data show CDR1 as SGHRS and CDR2 as YFSETQ. In nucleotides, the CDR3 is TGCGCCAGCAGCTTGGTGGCAGGGGCGTCGATGAACACTGAAGCTTTCTTT. It is translated as CASSLVAGASMNTEAFF. Variable domain in full (rest from reference TRBV5-1 and TRBJ1-1): KAGVTQTPRYLIKTRGQQVTLSCSPISGHRSVSWYQQTPGQGLQFLFEYFSETQRNKGNFPGRFSGRQFSNSRSEMNVSTLELGDSALYLCASSLVAGASMNTEAFFGQGTRLTVV.

The rearrangement joins TRBV30 to TRBJ2-3, with TRBD1 identical over 9 bases. Germline V gene lookup returns CDR1 GTSNPN and CDR2 SVGIG (reference sequence). V dropped 5 bases and J dropped 2; count of bases not matched to a gene: 5. The CDR3 is made up of 14 amino acids. The CDR3 region is CAWAWTGATDTQYF. In nucleotides, the CDR3 is TGTGCCTGGGCCTGGACAGGGGCCACAGATACGCAGTATTTT.

The chain joins TRBV4-1 to TRBJ2-3, with 7 bases aligning to TRBD1. Looked up from germline, CDR1 is MGHRA and CDR2 is YSYEKL. V was pared by 1 base and J by 0 bases, with 10 bases of the junction left unmatched. The CDR3 is made up of 18 amino acids. The CDR3 nucleotides read TGCGCCAGCAGCCAAGGGCCCCCGGGACAGTCTAGCACAGATACGCAGTATTTT. Translation: CASSQGPPGQSSTDTQYF.

The chain couples TRBV7-8 to TRBJ1-1, with 9 bases fitting TRBD1. This CDR3 comprises 15 residues. Trimming cost V 6 bases and J 10 bases; bases outside gene matches: 15. Germline-derived CDR1 and CDR2 are SGHVS and FQNEAQ. CDR3 bases: TGTGCCAGCAGTCAAAGGACAGGGGATATCATTATAGCTTTCTTT. It yields the protein CASSQRTGDIIIAFF.

V usage is TRBV9 and J usage is TRBJ2-1, with 7 positions matching TRBD2. The germline CDR1 and CDR2 sequences are SGDLS and YYNGEE. The CDR3 sequence is 12 residues long. Germline trimming cut 3 bases from V and 10 bases from J; bases unmatched to any gene: 4. The CDR3 DNA reads as TGTGCCAGCAGCGGGGCCGGGGGGGAGCAGTTCTTC. This translates into CASSGAGGEQFF. Drawing the rest from reference TRBV9 and TRBJ2-1, the complete variable domain is DSGVTQTPKHLITATGQRVTLRCSPRSGDLSVYWYQQSLDQGLQFLIQYYNGEERAKGNILERFSAQQFPDLHSELNLSSLELGDSALYFCASSGAGGEQFFGPGTRLTVL.

This clone was picked up one time. CDR3 sequence reads: CAWTKWGVGGYTF. The DNA for the CDR3 is TGTGCCTGGACCAAGTGGGGGGTCGGTGGCTACACCTTC. This chain uses TRBV30 with TRBJ1-2; D possibly corresponds to TRBD1 (5 bases). The CDR3 spans 13 residues. The V and J ends lost 4 bases and 7 bases respectively, with 16 bases between them. Looked up from germline, CDR1 is GTSNPN and CDR2 is SVGIG (reference sequence).

The CDR3 loop reads CASQGVFDEKLFF. The CDR3 DNA is TGTGCCAGTCAGGGGGTCTTCGATGAAAAACTGTTTTTT. V is TRBV25-1 and J is TRBJ1-4; the match to TRBD1 covers 7 bases. V dropped 9 bases and J dropped 6; count of bases not matched to a gene: 7. Germline assignment: CDR1 MGHDK and CDR2 SYGVNS. CDR3 length equals 13 residues.

This clone has a handful of counts. The rearrangement joins TRBV2 to TRBJ2-2; 8 nucleotides agree with TRBD2. J was trimmed by 6 bases and V by 5 bases; bases with no gene match: 8. This CDR3 comprises 15 residues. The germline gives CDR1 SNHLY, CDR2 FYNNEI. The CDR3 sequence: CASSKGLESPGELFF. In nucleotides, the CDR3 is TGTGCCAGCAGTAAGGGACTAGAAAGTCCCGGGGAGCTGTTTTTT.

The chain uses TRBV30 and TRBJ1-1; D might be TRBD1 (6 bases). Germline assignment: CDR1 GTSNPN and CDR2 SVGIG (reference sequence). The CDR3 length is 13 residues. Between the trimmed V and J ends, which lost 3 bases and 5 bases, there was a span of 13 bases. The DNA for the CDR3 is TGTGCCTGGAGACAGGGTCGAGGGACTGAAGCTTTCTTT. Its protein is CAWRQGRGTEAFF.

The chain couples TRBV6-2 or TRBV6-3 to TRBJ2-7; the match to TRBD1 covers 11 bases. Losses at the gene ends were 2 bases for V and 6 bases for J; bases not matched to a gene: 6. CDR3 length: 15 amino acids. Germline CDR1 reads MNHEY; CDR2 reads SVGEGT. CDR3 sequence: CASSYRPGQGGEQYF. DNA of the CDR3: TGTGCCAGCAGTTACCGGCCGGGACAGGGGGGCGAGCAGTACTTC.

The V and J genes are TRBV25-1 and TRBJ2-2; tentatively, D is TRBD1 (5 bases). V dropped 3 bases and J dropped 4 bases, with 15 bases sitting between them. CDR3 size: 16 residues. Per the germline V gene, CDR1 is MGHDK and CDR2 is SYGVNS. CDR3 amino acids: CASSEARGFGTGELFF. DNA for the CDR3: TGTGCCAGCAGTGAGGCTAGGGGTTTCGGCACCGGGGAGCTGTTTTTT. Variable domain in full (rest from reference TRBV25-1 and TRBJ2-2): EADIYQTPRYLVIGTGKKITLECSQTMGHDKMYWYQQDPGMELHLIHYSYGVNSTEKGDLSSESTVSRIRTEHFPLTLESARPSHTSQYLCASSEARGFGTGELFFGEGSRLTVL.

The V gene is TRBV27, the J gene TRBJ1-6; weak D call: TRBD1 (5 bases). Germline V gives CDR1 MNHEY, CDR2 SMNVEV (reference sequence). There are 16 residues in the CDR3. Between the trimmed V and J ends, which lost 0 bases and 10 bases, there was a span of 16 bases. CDR3 protein: CASSLSGLPGGSPLHF. In DNA, the CDR3 is TGTGCCAGCAGTTTATCGGGGCTGCCGGGTGGGTCACCCCTCCACTTT.

This chain connects TRBV7-9 to TRBJ1-6; no firm D call. The CDR3 contains 13 residues. Looked up from germline, CDR1 is SEHNR and CDR2 is FQNEAQ (reference sequence). Between the trimmed V and J ends, which lost 4 bases and 8 bases, there was a span of 9 bases. The CDR3, as DNA: TGTGCCAGCAGCTGGGGAGAAGATTCACCCCTCCACTTT. Its protein is CASSWGEDSPLHF.

The genes are TRBV27 and TRBJ1-1; 10 bases agree with TRBD1. The CDR3 runs 17 residues. Germline CDR1 reads MNHEY; CDR2 reads SMNVEV (reference sequence). J lost 6 bases, V lost 6 bases, and 16 bases had no gene match. CDR3 sequence: CASSRRDRGFSVAEAFF. CDR3 DNA: TGTGCCAGCAGCCGCCGGGACAGGGGTTTCTCGGTGGCTGAAGCTTTCTTT.

The chain is built from TRBV18 and TRBJ2-6, with 9 bases aligning to TRBD1. Per germline, CDR1 KGHSH and CDR2 LQKENI. The V and J ends lost 3 bases and 2 bases, in that order; junction bases with no gene match: 8. The CDR3 has 18 amino acids. The CDR3 sequence: CASSPSGQGLTGANVLTF. The CDR3 nucleotides read TGTGCCAGCTCACCCTCGGGACAGGGTTTAACTGGGGCCAACGTCCTGACTTTC.

This clone was seen a handful of times. The chain joins TRBV6-2 or TRBV6-3 to TRBJ1-1; no firm D call. The CDR3 spans 13 residues. V was cut by 4 bases and J by 7 bases, with 13 bases left in between. The germline V gene encodes CDR1 MNHEY and CDR2 SVGEGT. This CDR3 reads CASSWALSDEAFF. CDR3 bases: TGTGCCAGCAGTTGGGCCCTCTCCGATGAAGCTTTCTTT.

This clone was seen just once. V and J are TRBV18 and TRBJ2-3; possibly TRBD2 for D (6 bases). CDR3 length: 14 residues. Germline V CDR1 and CDR2: KGHSH, LQKENI. Deletions cut 3 bases from V and 0 bases from J, with 7 bases between. In DNA, the CDR3 is TGTGCCAGCTCACCGGGGAGGAGCACAGATACGCAGTATTTT. Encoded protein: CASSPGRSTDTQYF.

The J gene is TRBJ1-2, the V gene TRBV11-2; 9 bases align to TRBD1. This CDR3 has 14 amino acids. In germline, CDR1 is SGHAT, CDR2 FQNNGV. The V gene end was trimmed by 1 base and the J gene end by 8 bases; junction bases not matched to a gene: 5. CDR3 nucleotides: TGTGCCAGCAGCTTAGGACAGGGGGTAGAGGGCTACACCTTC. This sequence encodes CASSLGQGVEGYTF.

The chain has TRBV9 and TRBJ1-2; D unresolved. V dropped 6 bases and J dropped 8 bases, with 23 bases sitting between them. Germline V gene lookup returns CDR1 SGDLS and CDR2 YYNGEE. The CDR3 consists of 15 residues. Here the CDR3 reads CASTLGSVLTGGYTF. The CDR3 DNA reads TGTGCCAGCACCCTAGGCTCAGTTCTCACCGGGGGCTACACCTTC.

This rearrangement joins TRBV25-1 to TRBJ1-4; 8 nucleotides align to TRBD1. CDR1 is MGHDK and CDR2 is SYGVNS in the germline V gene. The CDR3 consists of 15 residues. J was trimmed by 7 bases and V by 5 bases; bases with no gene match: 9. The chain's CDR3 is CASSLNQGAREKLFF. CDR3 sequence (DNA): TGTGCCAGCAGTCTAAACCAGGGGGCGCGTGAAAAACTGTTTTTT.

This chain uses TRBV9 with TRBJ2-5, with D hard to call. This CDR3 is built from 13 residues. Trimming left V 0 bases short and J 2 bases short, with 5 bases between. CDR1 SGDLS and CDR2 YYNGEE come from the germline V gene. This CDR3 is CASSVALQETQYF. The CDR3 DNA follows: TGTGCCAGCAGCGTAGCCCTACAAGAGACCCAGTACTTC.